This T cell receptor (beta chain) originates from a study of beta chain features in type 1 diabetes. The study's findings and limits: Type 1 diabetes patients had TCRB CDR3s that were shorter (moderately but significantly so) in all four CD4+ subsets.

The whole isolated RNA underwent reverse transcription, so sequencing captured expressed TCRB transcripts. Generated by immunoSEQ multiplex PCR, the TCRdb table keeps only in-frame clones and is missing some. The sample records over 200,000 clones, 9.5% to 13% being singletons. The CDR3 runs 12 residues. V lost 8 bases and J lost 0, with 7 bases in between. Germline values: CDR1 LNHDA, CDR2 SQIVND (reference sequence). In its sample, this clone was seen once. The antigen remains unidentified. The V and J genes are TRBV19 and TRBJ1-1; maybe TRBD1 (5 bases). This TCR came from a young man with type 1 diabetes. Sequenced input: naive CD4+ T cells from blood. Here the CDR3 reads CASRDLNTEAFF. In DNA form, the CDR3 reads TGTGCCAGTCGGGACTTGAACACTGAAGCTTTCTTT. The entire variable domain, with the rest obtained from reference TRBV19 and TRBJ1-1, is as follows: DGGITQSPKYLFRKEGQNVTLSCEQNLNHDAMYWYRQDPGQGLRLIYYSQIVNDFQKGDIAEGYSVSREKKESFPLTVTSAQKNPTAFYLCASRDLNTEAFFGQGTRLTVV.